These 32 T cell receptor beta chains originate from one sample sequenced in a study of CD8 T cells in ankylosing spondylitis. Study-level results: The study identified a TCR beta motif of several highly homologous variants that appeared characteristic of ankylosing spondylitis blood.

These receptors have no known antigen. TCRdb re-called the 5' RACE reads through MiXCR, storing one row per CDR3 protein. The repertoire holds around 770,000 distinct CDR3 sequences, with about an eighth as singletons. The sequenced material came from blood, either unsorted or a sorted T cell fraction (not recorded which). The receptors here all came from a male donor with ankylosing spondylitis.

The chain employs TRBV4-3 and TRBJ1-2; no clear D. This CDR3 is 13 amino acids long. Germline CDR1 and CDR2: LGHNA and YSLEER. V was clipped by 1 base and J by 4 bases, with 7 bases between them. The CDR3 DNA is TGCGCCAGCAGCCAAGCCGTTCGCTATGGCTACACCTTC. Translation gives CASSQAVRYGYTF.

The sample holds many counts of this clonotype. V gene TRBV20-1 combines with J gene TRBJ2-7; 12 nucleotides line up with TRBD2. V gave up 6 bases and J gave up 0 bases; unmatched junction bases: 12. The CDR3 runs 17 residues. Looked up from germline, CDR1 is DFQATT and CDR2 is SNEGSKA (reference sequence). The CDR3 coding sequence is TGCAGTGCCCGTCGGGCTAGCGGGAGGGAGGGCTCCTACGAGCAGTACTTC. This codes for CSARRASGREGSYEQYF.

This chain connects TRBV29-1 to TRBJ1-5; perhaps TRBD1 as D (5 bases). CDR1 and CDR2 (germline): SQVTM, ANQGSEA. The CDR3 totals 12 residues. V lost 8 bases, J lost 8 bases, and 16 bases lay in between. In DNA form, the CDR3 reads TGCAGCACCTGGGACCCGGCGGAGCCCCAGCATTTT. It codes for CSTWDPAEPQHF.

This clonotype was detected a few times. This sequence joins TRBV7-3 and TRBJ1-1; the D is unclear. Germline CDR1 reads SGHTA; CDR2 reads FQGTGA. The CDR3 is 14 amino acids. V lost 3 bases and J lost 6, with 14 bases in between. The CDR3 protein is CASSFSRMGAEAFF. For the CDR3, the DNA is TGTGCCAGCAGCTTCTCTCGCATGGGTGCTGAAGCTTTCTTT. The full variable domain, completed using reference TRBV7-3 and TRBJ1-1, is GAGVSQTPSNKVTEKGKYVELRCDPISGHTALYWYRQSLGQGPEFLIYFQGTGAADDSGLPNDRFFAVRPEGSVSTLKIQRTERGDSAVYLCASSFSRMGAEAFFGQGTRLTVV.

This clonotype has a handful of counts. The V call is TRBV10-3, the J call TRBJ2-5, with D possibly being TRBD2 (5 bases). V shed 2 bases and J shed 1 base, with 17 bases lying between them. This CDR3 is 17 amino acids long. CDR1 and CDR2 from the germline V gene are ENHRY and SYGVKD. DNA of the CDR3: TGTGCCATCAGTGAGCACTTCGAAGGAGGATTCCAAGAGACCCAGTACTTC. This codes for CAISEHFEGGFQETQYF.

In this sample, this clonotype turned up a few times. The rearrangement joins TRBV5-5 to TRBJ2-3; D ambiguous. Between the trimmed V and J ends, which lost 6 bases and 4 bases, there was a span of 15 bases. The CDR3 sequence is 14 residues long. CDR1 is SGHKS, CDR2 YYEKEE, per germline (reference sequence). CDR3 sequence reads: CASTHLRGPDTQYF. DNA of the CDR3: TGTGCCAGCACCCATCTGCGCGGCCCAGATACGCAGTATTTT.

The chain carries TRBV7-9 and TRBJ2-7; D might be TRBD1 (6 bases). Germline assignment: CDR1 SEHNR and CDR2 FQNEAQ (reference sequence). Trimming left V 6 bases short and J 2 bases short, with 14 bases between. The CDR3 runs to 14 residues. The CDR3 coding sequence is TGTGCCAGCAGTTCATACAGGGCTACCTACGAGCAGTACTTC. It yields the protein CASSSYRATYEQYF. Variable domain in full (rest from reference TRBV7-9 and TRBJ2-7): DTGVSQNPRHKITKRGQNVTFRCDPISEHNRLYWYRQTLGQGPEFLTYFQNEAQLEKSRLLSDRFSAERPKGSFSTLEIQRTEQGDSAMYLCASSSYRATYEQYFGPGTRLTVT.

Written as DNA, the CDR3 is TGCAGCGTGGTTCCGGGACTAGCGGGAACAGATACGCAGTATTTT. Protein product: CSVVPGLAGTDTQYF. This sequence joins TRBV29-1 and TRBJ2-3; 13 bases line up with TRBD2. V was pared by 6 bases and J by 3 bases, with 6 bases of the junction left unmatched. Germline V gives CDR1 SQVTM, CDR2 ANQGSEA. The CDR3 is 15 residues long.

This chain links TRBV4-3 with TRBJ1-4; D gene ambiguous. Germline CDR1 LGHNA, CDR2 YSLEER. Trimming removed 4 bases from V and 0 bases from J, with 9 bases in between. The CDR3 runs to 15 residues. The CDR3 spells CASSRGVPTNEKLFF. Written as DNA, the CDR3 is TGCGCCAGCAGCCGAGGCGTTCCAACTAATGAAAAACTGTTTTTT.

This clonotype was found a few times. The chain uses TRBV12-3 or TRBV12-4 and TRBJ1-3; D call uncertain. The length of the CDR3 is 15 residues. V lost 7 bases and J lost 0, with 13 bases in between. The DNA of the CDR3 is TGTGCCAGCACCCAGAGGTTCAACTCTGGAAACACCATATATTTT. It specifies CASTQRFNSGNTIYF.

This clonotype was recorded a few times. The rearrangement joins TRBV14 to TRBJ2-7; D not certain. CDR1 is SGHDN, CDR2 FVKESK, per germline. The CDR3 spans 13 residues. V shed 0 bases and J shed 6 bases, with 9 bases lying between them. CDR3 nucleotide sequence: TGTGCCAGCAGCCAAGAAAATTGGGCCGAGCAGTACTTC. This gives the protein CASSQENWAEQYF. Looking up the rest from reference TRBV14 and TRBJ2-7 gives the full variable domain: EAGVTQFPSHSVIEKGQTVTLRCDPISGHDNLYWYRRVMGKEIKFLLHFVKESKQDESGMPNNRFLAERTGGTYSTLKVQPAELEDSGVYFCASSQENWAEQYFGPGTRLTVT.

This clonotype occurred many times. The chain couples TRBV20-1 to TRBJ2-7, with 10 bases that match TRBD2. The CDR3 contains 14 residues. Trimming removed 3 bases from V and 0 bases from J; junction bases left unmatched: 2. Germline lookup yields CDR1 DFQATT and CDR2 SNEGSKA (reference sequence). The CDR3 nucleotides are TGCAGTGCTAGGCTAGCGGGAGCCTCCTACGAGCAGTACTTC. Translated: CSARLAGASYEQYF.

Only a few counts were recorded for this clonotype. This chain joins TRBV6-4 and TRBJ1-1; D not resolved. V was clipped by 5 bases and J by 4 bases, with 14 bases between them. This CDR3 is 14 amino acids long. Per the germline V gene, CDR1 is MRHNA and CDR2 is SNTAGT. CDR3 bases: TGTGCCAGCAGTTTGGAGGGTCGGAGCACTGAAGCTTTCTTT. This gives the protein CASSLEGRSTEAFF.

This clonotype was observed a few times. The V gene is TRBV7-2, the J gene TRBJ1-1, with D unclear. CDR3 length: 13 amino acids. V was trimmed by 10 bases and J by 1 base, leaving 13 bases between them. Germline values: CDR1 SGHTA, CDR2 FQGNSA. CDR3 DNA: TGTGCCACCGAAGGGCGGGAGAACACTGAAGCTTTCTTT. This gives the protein CATEGRENTEAFF. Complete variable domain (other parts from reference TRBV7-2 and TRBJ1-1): GAGVSQSPSNKVTEKGKDVELRCDPISGHTALYWYRQSLGQGLEFLIYFQGNSAPDKSGLPSDRFSAERTGGSVSTLTIQRTQQEDSAVYLCATEGRENTEAFFGQGTRLTVV.

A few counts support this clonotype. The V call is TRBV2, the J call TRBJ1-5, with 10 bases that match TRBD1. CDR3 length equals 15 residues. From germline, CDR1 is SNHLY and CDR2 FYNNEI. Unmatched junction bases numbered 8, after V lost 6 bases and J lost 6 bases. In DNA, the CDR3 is TGTGCCAGCAGCGTCGGGACAGGGGCGGCTCAGCCCCAGCATTTT. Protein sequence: CASSVGTGAAQPQHF.

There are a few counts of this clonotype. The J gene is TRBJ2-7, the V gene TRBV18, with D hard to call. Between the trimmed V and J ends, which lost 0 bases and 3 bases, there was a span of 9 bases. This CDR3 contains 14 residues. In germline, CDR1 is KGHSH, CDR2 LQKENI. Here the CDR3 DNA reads TGTGCCAGCTCACCACCAGTTACCTACTACGAGCAGTACTTC. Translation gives CASSPPVTYYEQYF.

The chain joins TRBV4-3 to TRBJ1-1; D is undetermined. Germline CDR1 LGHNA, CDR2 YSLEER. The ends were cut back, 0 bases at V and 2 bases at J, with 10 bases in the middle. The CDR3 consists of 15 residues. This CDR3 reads CASSQDFGHNTEAFF. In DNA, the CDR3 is TGCGCCAGCAGCCAAGATTTCGGGCATAACACTGAAGCTTTCTTT.

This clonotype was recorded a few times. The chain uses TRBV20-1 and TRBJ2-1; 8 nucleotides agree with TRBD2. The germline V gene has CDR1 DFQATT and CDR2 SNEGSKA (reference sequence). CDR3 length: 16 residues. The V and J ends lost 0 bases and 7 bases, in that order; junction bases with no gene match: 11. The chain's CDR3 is CSAREKSGGMMNEQFF. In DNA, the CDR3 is TGCAGTGCTAGAGAAAAGAGCGGGGGAATGATGAATGAGCAGTTCTTC.

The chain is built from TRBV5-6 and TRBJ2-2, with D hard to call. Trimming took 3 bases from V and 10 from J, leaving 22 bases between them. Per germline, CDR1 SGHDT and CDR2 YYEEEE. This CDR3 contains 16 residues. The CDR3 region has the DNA TGTGCCAGCAGCTGGCGCCGAGTGGACCTGCCCGTGGAGCTGTTTTTT. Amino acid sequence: CASSWRRVDLPVELFF.

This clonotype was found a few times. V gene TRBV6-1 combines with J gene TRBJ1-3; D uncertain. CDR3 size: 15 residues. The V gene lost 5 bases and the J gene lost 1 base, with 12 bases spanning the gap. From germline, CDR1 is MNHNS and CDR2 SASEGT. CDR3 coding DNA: TGTGCCAGCAGTCTTTTACGCTCGTCTGGAAACACCATATATTTT. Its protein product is CASSLLRSSGNTIYF.

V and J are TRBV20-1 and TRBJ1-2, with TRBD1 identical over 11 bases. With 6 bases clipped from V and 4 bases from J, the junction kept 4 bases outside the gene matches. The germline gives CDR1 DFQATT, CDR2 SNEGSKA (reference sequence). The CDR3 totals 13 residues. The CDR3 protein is CSAWDRGGYGYTF. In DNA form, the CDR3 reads TGCAGTGCATGGGACAGGGGGGGCTATGGCTACACCTTC.

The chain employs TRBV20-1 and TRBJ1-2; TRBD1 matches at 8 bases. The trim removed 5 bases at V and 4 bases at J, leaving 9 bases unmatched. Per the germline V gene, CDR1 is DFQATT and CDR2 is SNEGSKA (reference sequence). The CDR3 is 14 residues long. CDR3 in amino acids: CSARTGGWGYGYTF. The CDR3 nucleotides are TGCAGTGCTCGTACAGGGGGATGGGGCTATGGCTACACCTTC.

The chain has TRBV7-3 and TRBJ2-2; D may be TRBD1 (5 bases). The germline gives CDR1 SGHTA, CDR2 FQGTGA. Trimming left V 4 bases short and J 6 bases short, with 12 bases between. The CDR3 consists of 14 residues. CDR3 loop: CASSSRQRSGELFF. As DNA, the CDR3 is TGTGCCAGCAGCTCTCGACAGAGGTCCGGGGAGCTGTTTTTT.

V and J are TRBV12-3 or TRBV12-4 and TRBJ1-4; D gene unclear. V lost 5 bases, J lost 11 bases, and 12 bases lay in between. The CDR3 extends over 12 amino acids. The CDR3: CASSPNAVKLFF. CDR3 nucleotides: TGTGCCAGCAGTCCTAATGCTGTTAAACTGTTTTTT.

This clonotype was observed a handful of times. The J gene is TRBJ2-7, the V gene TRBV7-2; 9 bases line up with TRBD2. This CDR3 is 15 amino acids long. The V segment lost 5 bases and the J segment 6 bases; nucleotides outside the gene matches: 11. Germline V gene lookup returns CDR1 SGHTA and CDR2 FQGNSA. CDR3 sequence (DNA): TGTGCCAGCAGCCCCCTAGCGGGAATCCATAGCGAGCAGTACTTC. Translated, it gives CASSPLAGIHSEQYF. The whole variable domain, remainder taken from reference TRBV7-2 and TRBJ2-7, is GAGVSQSPSNKVTEKGKDVELRCDPISGHTALYWYRQSLGQGLEFLIYFQGNSAPDKSGLPSDRFSAERTGGSVSTLTIQRTQQEDSAVYLCASSPLAGIHSEQYFGPGTRLTVT.

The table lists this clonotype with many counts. DNA of the CDR3: TGTGCCACCAGTGATTTGCATGGAAATGGCTACACCTTC. Protein product: CATSDLHGNGYTF. This chain connects TRBV24-1 to TRBJ1-2; D uncertain. The V gene's germline CDR1 is KGHDR and CDR2 SFDVKD. Trimming cost V 0 bases and J 6 bases, with 7 bases left between them. The CDR3 covers 13 residues.

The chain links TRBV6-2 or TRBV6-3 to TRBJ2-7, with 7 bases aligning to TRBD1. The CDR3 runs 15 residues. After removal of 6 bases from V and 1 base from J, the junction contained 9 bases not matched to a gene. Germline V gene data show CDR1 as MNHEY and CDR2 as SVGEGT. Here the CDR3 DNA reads TGTGCCAGCAGGGAACGGGACAGATATTCCTACGAGCAGTACTTC. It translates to CASRERDRYSYEQYF.

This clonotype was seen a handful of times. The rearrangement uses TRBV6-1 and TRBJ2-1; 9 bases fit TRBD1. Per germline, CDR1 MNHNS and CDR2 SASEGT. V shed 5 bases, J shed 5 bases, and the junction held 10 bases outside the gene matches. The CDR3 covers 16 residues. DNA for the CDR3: TGTGCCAGCAGTCGATCCGGGACAGGGAGTAACAATGAGCAGTTCTTC. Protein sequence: CASSRSGTGSNNEQFF.

CDR3 sequence reads: CSATPDRWRNTIYF. The CDR3 bases are TGCAGTGCTACCCCGGACAGGTGGAGAAACACCATATATTTT. This chain connects TRBV20-1 to TRBJ1-3, with 7 bases lining up with TRBD1. Germline assignment: CDR1 DFQATT and CDR2 SNEGSKA (reference sequence). There are 14 residues in the CDR3. The V segment lost 4 bases and the J segment 5 bases; nucleotides outside the gene matches: 8.

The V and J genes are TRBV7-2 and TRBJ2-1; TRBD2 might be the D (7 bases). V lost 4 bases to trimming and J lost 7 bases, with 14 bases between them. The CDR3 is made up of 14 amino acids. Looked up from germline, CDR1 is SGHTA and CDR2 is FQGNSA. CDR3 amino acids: CASSSRGAWNEQFF. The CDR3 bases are TGTGCCAGCAGCTCCCGGGGGGCATGGAATGAGCAGTTCTTC.

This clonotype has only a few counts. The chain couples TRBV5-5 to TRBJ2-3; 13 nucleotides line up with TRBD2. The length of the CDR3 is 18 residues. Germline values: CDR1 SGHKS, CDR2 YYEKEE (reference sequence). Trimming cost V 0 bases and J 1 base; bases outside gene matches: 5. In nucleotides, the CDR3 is TGTGCCAGCAGCTTGGTACTAGCGGGAGGGGATCGCACAGATACGCAGTATTTT. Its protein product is CASSLVLAGGDRTDTQYF.

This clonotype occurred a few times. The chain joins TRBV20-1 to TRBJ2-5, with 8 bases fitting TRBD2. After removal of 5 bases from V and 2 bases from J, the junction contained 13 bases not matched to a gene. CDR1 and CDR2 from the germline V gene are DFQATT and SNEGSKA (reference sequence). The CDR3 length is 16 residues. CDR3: CSAPQAASGQQETQYF. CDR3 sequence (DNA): TGCAGTGCTCCCCAGGCGGCTAGCGGGCAGCAAGAGACCCAGTACTTC.